This T cell receptor beta chain was observed in a study of Ad26.COV2.S vaccination and SARS-CoV-2 variants. TCRdb's copy holds only in-frame clones and misses some; the assay was immunoSEQ multiplex PCR. The sample includes about 390,000 clones, about 90% of them seen just once. Regarding treatment: around 19 received Ad26.COV2.S at low or high dose, single or two shots; 5 received placebo; per-sample allocation not given. At day 63 after the first vaccine or placebo injection, samples were drawn. Vaccine was an Ad26 vector expressing Wuhan-strain SARS-CoV-2 spike. In regard to this clone: Its antigen is as yet unknown. The junction departs from germline at one end; a sequencing error may be responsible.

Overall study results and limits: Compared with placebo recipients, vaccine recipients had higher spike-specific TCR breadth. The breadth of spike-specific CD8+ and CD4+ T cell responses after vaccination was reportedly substantial.

In germline, CDR1 is SGHTA, CDR2 FQGNSA. This CDR3 region has 14 residues. The chain joins TRBV7-2 to TRBJ2-2; maybe TRBD1 (6 bases). The sequence was obtained from a person between 18 and 60 years old who received the Ad26.COV2.S COVID-19 vaccine or a placebo. This specimen consisted of peripheral blood, obtained in a trial of Ad26.COV2.S vaccine versus placebo. The CDR3: CASSPLRDTRELFF. The DNA of the CDR3 is TGTGCCAGCAGTCCCCTACGGGACACCCGGGAGCTGTTTTTT.